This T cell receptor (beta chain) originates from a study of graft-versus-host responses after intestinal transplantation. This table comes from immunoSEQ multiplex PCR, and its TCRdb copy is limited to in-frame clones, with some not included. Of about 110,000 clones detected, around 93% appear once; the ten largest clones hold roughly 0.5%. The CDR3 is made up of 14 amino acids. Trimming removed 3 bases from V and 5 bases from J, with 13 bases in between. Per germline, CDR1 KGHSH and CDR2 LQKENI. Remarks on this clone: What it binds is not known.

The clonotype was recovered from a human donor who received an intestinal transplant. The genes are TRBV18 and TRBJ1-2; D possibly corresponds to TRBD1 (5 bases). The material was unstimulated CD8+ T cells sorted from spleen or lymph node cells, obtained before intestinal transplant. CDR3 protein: CASSPTGDPYGYTF. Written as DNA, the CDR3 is TGTGCCAGCTCACCTACCGGGGACCCTTATGGCTACACCTTC.